Given below is one T cell receptor beta chain in context. It has no known antigen specificity. Base qualities are not recorded, but no much larger clone differs from it by a single base. The method was the immunoSEQ multiplex PCR assay. For the multiplex PCR, a mixture combining 60 forward primers for TCR Vbeta segments and 13 reverse primers for TCR Jbeta segments was used. The CDR3 region of rearranged TCR beta genes was amplified from genomic DNA by a multiplex PCR assay. Amplified TCR beta libraries were sequenced as 87-base-pair reads on the Illumina HiSeq System. On the study's bioinformatics: A later analysis tallied 75 million to 95 million unique TCR beta chains across the 700 or so repertoires, and about 12 million of those chains were shared by two or more donors. Raw reads were error-corrected and collapsed into unique sequences by a nearest-neighbor algorithm in which closely related sequences were merged to remove PCR and sequencing errors. Alignment of CDR3 sequences to IMGT reference sequences was used to assign V, D and J gene segments. For a sequence to be retained, at least a six-nucleotide match to both a V gene segment and a J gene segment was required. A rearrangement counted as productive if the CDR3 had no stop codons and remained in frame with V and J, and every other rearrangement counted as non-productive. CDR3 was defined by IMGT convention, running from the second conserved V-encoded cysteine to the conserved J-encoded phenylalanine. The earlier analysis of roughly 590 of the donors excluded any sequence lacking an unambiguous match to a single V gene segment. In an earlier analysis of several hundred of the donors, V segments were called functional above 56.7% productive rearrangements and were called segregating when the between-donor standard deviation exceeded 5%. A statistical classification framework was built to diagnose cytomegalovirus status from the catalog of TCR beta chain sequences. In a later analysis, V and J genes were assigned by comparing TCR nucleotide sequences against IMGT/GENE-DB human TR gene sequences. Using the TCRdist pipeline, a later analysis assigned CDR3 sequences along with most-parsimonious VDJ recombination scenarios. In a later analysis, each TCR beta chain was defined by its CDR3 amino acid sequence together with its V-gene family, and reads lacking a unique V-gene family were excluded. To address suspected cross-contamination and a sequencing artifact, a later analysis removed around 590 highly shared, low-generation-probability nucleotide sequences. For each public chain, a later analysis derived a clonal expansion index from normalized ranks of inferred template counts within each repertoire. In a later analysis, generation probabilities were computed with a VDJ recombination model fitted to out-of-frame rearrangements, and the resulting probabilities were checked against IGoR. In a later analysis, hypergeometric tests were used to score TCR-TCR, TCR-HLA and TCR-CMV co-occurrence, with a repertoire-size bias correction applied to TCR pairs. To estimate false discovery rates, a later analysis permuted the HLA or CMV assignments 20 times. In a later analysis, co-occurring TCRs were grouped using DBSCAN, with TCRdist sequence similarity added in when clustering inside HLA-allele-positive subsets. Repertoires with fewer than 30,000 or more than 120,000 public chains, plus five repertoires with anomalous nucleotide sharing, were excluded from co-occurrence clustering. TCRdb mirrors the immuneACCESS table, restricted to in-frame sequences. Some clones are absent from its copies; in checked studies, under half trace to an unresolved V gene, and the reason for the others is unknown. V, J and clone size are those of that table, while D and trimming were read from the DNA. The sample yields 200,000 or so clones; around four fifths were counted once. The ten largest account for under 7.5% of the sample.

The data were obtained in a study of cytomegalovirus exposure and HLA in healthy donors (dated by TCRdb to about 2017). About the full investigation: In an earlier analysis of approximately 640 of the donors, under 300 Gb of sequence data and some 120 million unique TCR beta sequences from about 179 million T cells were reported. An early release that covered approximately 600 HLA-typed donors contained about 300 gigabases of sequencing data and roughly 84 million unique TCR sequences. Of the roughly 400 genotyped donors, 80% to 90% were placed in the genetic ancestry cluster associated with self-reported Caucasian donors. The study aimed to test whether cataloging public T cell receptors could reveal signatures of past pathogen exposure. The T cell repertoires of some 700 subjects were profiled by immunosequencing and related to cytomegalovirus serostatus. Besides the first cohort of roughly 660 subjects, a separate validation cohort made up of 90 to 150 different subjects was used. High-throughput TCR immunosequencing, statistical association of individual TCRs with disease status, and machine learning were combined to predict cytomegalovirus infection status. A later analysis re-examined previously published TCR beta repertoires from several hundred donors and added high-resolution HLA genotyping to investigate patterns of TCR occurrence. The later analysis used no new phenotypic data to find candidate immune exposures, relying instead on TCR beta sequences and their occurrence across donors. In an earlier analysis of roughly 540 of the donors, high-throughput TCR beta sequencing was used to judge whether each TCR beta V gene segment behaved as functional or pseudogenic. Donor age, sex, ethnicity and CMV serostatus were collected together with the repertoire data. A later genetic analysis used genome-wide SNP genotypes for about 55% of the 666 donors, treating that subset as a discovery cohort. Every discovery cohort repertoire had been produced on one sequencing platform. Class I and class II HLA loci were covered by the typing at four-digit resolution. The number of donors typed differed by locus, with roughly 629-640 for A, B, C, DRB1 and DQB1, more than 500 for DQA1, about 610 for DPA1, and approximately 470 for DPB1. Five DR-DQ haplotypes were treated as single units for association and clustering because of strong linkage in the cohort. Across some 400 genotyped donors of the cohort, an average of approximately 200,000 unique TCR beta nucleotide sequences per donor were sequenced, and around 19% of those sequences were non-productive. Overall results and qualifications from the work: When HLA alleles, especially DR and DQ, strongly co-occurred, attributing TCR associations to individual alleles was difficult. A further reported finding was that TCR beta sequences accurately predicted the HLA-A and HLA-B alleles for most subjects in the first cohort. Because HLA typing was missing for some donors at each locus, association tests included only the typed subset. While some public TCRs were present in many individuals, most TCR sequences turned up only very rarely across donors. In vitro tests confirmed that a few of the cytomegalovirus-associated TCR beta chains recognize cytomegalovirus antigens. A later analysis reported that several top co-occurrence clusters appeared linked to parvovirus B19, influenza, CMV and Epstein-Barr virus. In this cohort, only TCR beta chains were sequenced, and detectable features were limited by the absence of alpha or paired-chain data. According to a later genetic analysis, donors in an Asian-associated ancestry cluster had fewer N-insertions in productive TCRs than the approximately 670-donor mean. The only immune exposure information available for the cohort was CMV serostatus. The authors suggested that the approach could potentially be extended to other disease states and immunological phenotypes. Compared with equally common non-associated chains, HLA-associated TCR beta chains in a later analysis were more clonally expanded and had lower generation probabilities. In a later genetic analysis, a missense DCLRE1C variant was associated with V-gene and J-gene trimming of TCR beta chains, and the association was replicated in an independent cohort. The 87-base-pair reads could not distinguish some IMGT-functional V segments, including TRBV6-2 and TRBV6-3, so those segments were excluded. Linkage disequilibrium might explain the correlated functional status among segregating V segments, but an unknown experimental factor could not be ruled out. The study listed 150 to 200 TCR beta chains as associated with cytomegalovirus. A cluster of highly shared sequence variants was judged likely to represent a technical artifact of the sequencing pipeline. In an earlier analysis of more than 450 of the donors, most TCR beta V segments were observed in productive rearrangements about 87% or about 30% of the time, broadly matching IMGT annotations. Sequencing depth was assumed to be roughly uniform across donors in the presence/absence analyses, though that assumption may not hold. The classifier was reported to diagnose cytomegalovirus status with high specificity and sensitivity in both the original cohort and the validation cohort. According to a later analysis, most CMV-associated TCR beta chains appeared to be HLA-restricted, and the HLA associations seemed to be driven largely by CMV exposure. A later analysis found that TCR association rates varied across HLA loci, with DRB1 alleles showing the most associated TCRs and HLA-C alleles the fewest. Approximately 18 rarely observed V segments, including chromosome 9 orphons, were excluded from the earlier analysis of about 600 of the donors because counts were too low. At a false discovery rate of 0.05, a later analysis linked some 17,000 TCR beta sequences to specific HLA alleles.

The cohort comprised some 700 healthy bone marrow donors. At the time of sampling, every cohort member was nominally healthy, though immune exposures that went unrecorded were likely present. The donor was CMV seropositive and was included in the group of approximately 310 seropositive cohort members. A peripheral blood sample was provided by each donor, and peripheral blood mononuclear cells were used for TCR beta sequencing. Genomic DNA was extracted from the blood cell samples with the Qiagen DNeasy Blood Extraction Kit. V and J lose 3 bases and 2 bases, and a span of 14 bases separates them. Based on the germline V gene, the CDR1 and CDR2 sequences are KGHSH and LQKENI. Reading from cysteine to phenylalanine, the CDR3 counts 16 amino acids. Here the CDR3 DNA is all that survives: 48 bases in frame from base 1.

The sequence came from a woman aged 50 to 60 in good health and CMV-seropositive. The sample was PBMCs. The rearrangement combines TRBV18 with TRBJ1-3; there is no confident call for the D gene. The bases are TGTGCCAGCTCACCGTCTAGCAGTTTCCCTGGAAACACCATATATTTT. This yields the protein CASSPSSSFPGNTIYF. Reference TRBV18 and TRBJ1-3 proteins supply the regions before and after the CDR3; the full variable domain is: NAGVMQNPRHLVRRRGQEARLRCSPMKGHSHVYWYRQLPEEGLKFMVYLQKENIIDESGMPKERFSAEFPKEGPSILRIQQVVRGDSAAYFCASSPSSSFPGNTIYFGEGSWLTVV.